This TCR beta chain was sequenced for a study of response to subunit inactivated influenza vaccine. The CDR3 is made up of 16 amino acids. CDR1 is SGHDT, CDR2 YYEEEE, per germline. V was clipped by 2 bases and J by 6 bases, with 20 bases between them. TCRdb ran MiXCR on the RT-PCR reads and lists one entry per CDR3 protein. Here the sample spans 550,000 to 800,000 distinct CDR3 sequences, approximately 15% being singletons. The chain joins TRBV5-6 to TRBJ1-1, with D maybe TRBD1 (5 bases). The sequences come from PBMCs from blood, collected around 14 days before vaccination. This TCR derives from a man in his fifties who received an inactivated influenza vaccine. This CDR3 is CASSLTRDYLVAEAFF. CDR3 coding DNA: TGTGCCAGCAGCTTAACCCGGGACTATTTGGTGGCTGAAGCTTTCTTT.